These 22 T cell receptor beta chains were sequenced from one sample in a study of CXCR3-negative and CXCR3-positive naive CD8 T cells. The TRB cDNA libraries were prepared by 5' RACE with UMI labels. TCRdb reprocessed the 5' RACE reads and keeps a single row for each CDR3 protein, giving no DNA. This listing includes tens of thousands of distinct CDR3 sequences. The sequencing input was naive CXCR3- CD8+ T cells from blood. Subset given: CD45RO-CCR7+CD27+CD95- naive CD8+ T cells lacking CXCR3 (TNR3-). These receptors were collected from a human donor in good health. Some clones in this sample may be carry-over from other donors' samples.

CDR3: CASSLVSANEQFF. The chain employs TRBV13 and TRBJ2-1. CDR1 and CDR2 (germline): PRHDT, FYEKMQ (reference sequence). This CDR3 contains 13 residues.

This chain links TRBV7-3 with TRBJ2-3; the D call of TRBD1 rests on TCRdb alone, since no DNA is present to check it. Germline values: CDR1 SGHTA, CDR2 FQGTGA. The CDR3 spans 15 residues. The CDR3 spells CASSMDGTITDTQYF.

The CDR3 is CSARGLLSFNDEQFF. The chain uses TRBV20-1 and TRBJ2-1; without DNA, the TCRdb call of TRBD1 cannot be checked. The CDR3 contains 15 residues. The germline V gene encodes CDR1 DFQATT and CDR2 SNEGSKA (reference sequence).

The chain joins TRBV29-1 to TRBJ2-1; no DNA is available, so the TRBD2 call from TCRdb remains unchecked. Per germline, CDR1 SQVTM and CDR2 ANQGSEA. The CDR3 sequence is 16 residues long. The CDR3 sequence: CSVEDGTSGSYNEQFF.

V gene TRBV20-1 combines with J gene TRBJ1-1. This CDR3 region has 16 residues. From germline, CDR1 is DFQATT and CDR2 SNEGSKA (reference sequence). The CDR3 sequence: CSARDKSGDSRTEAFF.

The V and J genes are TRBV29-1 and TRBJ1-1; TCRdb picks TRBD1, but there is no DNA to check that call. The CDR3 has 14 amino acids. Germline CDR1 and CDR2: SQVTM and ANQGSEA. CDR3 residues: CSVGTVSSNTEAFF.

The chain has TRBV29-1 and TRBJ2-1; there is no DNA to check the TCRdb D call of TRBD2. The CDR3 contains 18 residues. CDR1 and CDR2 (germline): SQVTM, ANQGSEA. The CDR3 region is CSVGGWGGALITMNEQFF.

The CDR3 here is CASSYSPGAVTDTQYF. The chain recombines TRBV6-6 with TRBJ2-3; TCRdb's D call of TRBD1 is untestable without DNA. Germline V lookup: CDR1 MNHNY, CDR2 SVGAGI (reference sequence). The CDR3 loop spans 16 amino acids.

The chain uses TRBV5-4 and TRBJ2-2; checking the TCRdb D call of TRBD2 is not possible without DNA. CDR1 and CDR2 from the germline V gene are SGHNT and YYREEE (reference sequence). The CDR3 length is 16 residues. The CDR3 region is CASSPNGGWNTGELFF.

V and J are TRBV4-2 and TRBJ1-4; there is no DNA to check the TCRdb D call of TRBD1. The length of the CDR3 is 15 residues. In germline, CDR1 is LGHNA, CDR2 YNFKEQ. The CDR3 loop reads CASSQDTGGSEKLFF.

The CDR3 protein is CASSSPTYEQYF. The chain carries TRBV6-2 or TRBV6-3 and TRBJ2-7; TCRdb designates TRBD1, a call that cannot be tested without DNA. The V gene's germline CDR1 is MNHEY and CDR2 SVGEGT. The CDR3 length is 12 residues.

The V call is TRBV18, the J call TRBJ2-2; no DNA is available, so the TRBD2 call from TCRdb remains unchecked. Germline-derived CDR1 and CDR2 are KGHSH and LQKENI. The CDR3 totals 15 residues. This chain's CDR3 is CASSTPDRFPGELFF.

J is TRBJ2-3 and V is TRBV7-2; TCRdb indicates TRBD1, and absent DNA this call remains unverified. The CDR3 is 16 amino acids. CDR1 and CDR2 (germline): SGHTA, FQGNSA. The CDR3 loop reads CASSSPPEPSTDTQYF.

The rearrangement joins TRBV20-1 to TRBJ2-7; TCRdb's D call of TRBD1 is untestable without DNA. The CDR3 has 11 amino acids. From germline, CDR1 is DFQATT and CDR2 SNEGSKA (reference sequence). This CDR3 is CSARYRGEQYF.

The chain recombines TRBV29-1 with TRBJ2-7; as DNA is missing, the TRBD1 call by TCRdb cannot be tested. Germline CDR1 and CDR2: SQVTM and ANQGSEA. This CDR3 is built from 13 residues. The CDR3 sequence is CSVGTGNWNEQYF.

The chain employs TRBV12-3 or TRBV12-4 and TRBJ1-1; TCRdb selects TRBD1, and the lack of DNA leaves this call unchecked. The length of the CDR3 is 14 residues. Here the CDR3 reads CASSPWAGGPEAFF.

The J gene is TRBJ1-2, the V gene TRBV28; without DNA, the TCRdb call of TRBD1 cannot be checked. CDR1 and CDR2 from the germline V gene are MDHEN and SYDVKM. The CDR3 length is 14 residues. The CDR3 sequence is CASSLYGQVYGYTF.

CDR3 region: CASSVLGDTQYF. The V call is TRBV7-9, the J call TRBJ2-3. The CDR3 spans 12 residues. CDR1 SEHNR and CDR2 FQNEAQ come from the germline V gene (reference sequence).

This chain uses TRBV20-1 with TRBJ2-7. The CDR3 consists of 12 residues. From germline, CDR1 is DFQATT and CDR2 SNEGSKA (reference sequence). The CDR3 here is CSASDVAYEQYF.

V usage is TRBV28 and J usage is TRBJ2-7; TCRdb picks TRBD1, but there is no DNA to check that call. The CDR3 extends over 16 amino acids. The germline CDR1 and CDR2 sequences are MDHEN and SYDVKM. This CDR3 is CASSSPRDRGLYEQYF.

The chain recombines TRBV29-1 with TRBJ2-2; TCRdb reports TRBD1, a call that lacks DNA to check it against. Germline CDR1 and CDR2: SQVTM and ANQGSEA. This CDR3 region has 16 residues. The CDR3 region is CSVTDPGQGNTGELFF.

The CDR3 region is CASSPNALYEQYF. The chain combines TRBV6-4 with TRBJ2-7. The CDR3 is 13 amino acids. Looked up from germline, CDR1 is MRHNA and CDR2 is SNTAGT.